Below, one T cell receptor (beta chain) is given with its context. These data belong to a study of spatial heterogeneity in lung cancer. Across the whole study: In raw reads, more than eight appearances on average were recorded for each unique TCR and UMI combination.

One entry per CDR3 protein, called by TCRdb with MiXCR from the 5' RACE reads. In the table there are 9,500 to 11,000 distinct CDR3 sequences, roughly a quarter of which are singletons. The time point here: sample taken at primary tumor resection. Unsorted whole RNA samples from tumor, nontumor lung or frozen PBMC were sequenced. The donors, 60 to 80 patients with untreated early-stage non-small cell lung cancer, provided the samples. The sequencing here drew on PBMCs, taken at surgery. The origin of this receptor is a female donor with early-stage non-small cell lung cancer.

The CDR3 nucleotides are TGCAGCGTTGGCGATGAGACCCAGTACTTC. Protein: CSVGDETQYF. The V call is TRBV29-1, the J call TRBJ2-5; D not resolved. Per the germline V gene, CDR1 is SQVTM and CDR2 is ANQGSEA. Deletions cut 4 bases from V and 5 bases from J, with 5 bases between. The CDR3 is made up of 10 amino acids.